This T cell receptor beta chain was captured in a study of shared clonotypes between healthy human individuals. Findings and limits, study-wide: For naive CD4 cells, approximately 4.7% of clonotypes were shared across a handful of donors.

The protocol was immunoSEQ multiplex PCR, while the TCRdb copy is restricted to in-frame clones and leaves out a portion. The data hold about 600,000 clones, with roughly 97% observed a single time. With respect to this clone: Its antigen remains unknown. The same CDR3 is also encoded by other DNA sequences in this sample.

The split of CD4+ cells yielded CD45RA+ naive and CD45RA-negative memory subsets. The sample taken for sequencing was naive CD4+ T cells sorted from blood. The subset is: CD45RA+ positively selected. This TCR was recovered from a woman younger than 45 in good health.

CDR3: CASSILGSNQPQHF. The CDR3 DNA sequence: TGTGCCAGTAGTATTTTGGGGAGCAATCAGCCCCAGCATTTT. The chain couples TRBV19 to TRBJ1-5, with no clear D. Trimming removed 3 bases from V and 1 base from J, with 7 bases in between. The CDR3 contains 14 residues. Germline CDR1 LNHDA, CDR2 SQIVND (reference sequence).